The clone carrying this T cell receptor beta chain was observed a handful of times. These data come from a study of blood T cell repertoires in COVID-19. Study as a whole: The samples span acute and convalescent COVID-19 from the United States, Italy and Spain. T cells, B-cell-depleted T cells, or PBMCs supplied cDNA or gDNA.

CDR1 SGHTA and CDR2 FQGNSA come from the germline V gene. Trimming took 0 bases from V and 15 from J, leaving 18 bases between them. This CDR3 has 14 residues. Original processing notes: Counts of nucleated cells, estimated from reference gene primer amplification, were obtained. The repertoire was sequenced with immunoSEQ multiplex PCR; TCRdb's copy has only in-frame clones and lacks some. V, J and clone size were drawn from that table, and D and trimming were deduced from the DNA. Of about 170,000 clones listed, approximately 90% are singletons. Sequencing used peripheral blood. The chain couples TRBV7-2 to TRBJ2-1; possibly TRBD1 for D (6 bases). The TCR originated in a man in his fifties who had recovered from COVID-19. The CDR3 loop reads CASSLAGFRDKGFF. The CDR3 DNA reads TGTGCCAGCAGCTTAGCCGGATTTCGGGACAAGGGGTTCTTC.